This T cell receptor beta chain was identified during a study of CD8 T cells in Susac syndrome. J was trimmed by 6 bases and V by 1 base; bases with no gene match: 0. This CDR3 region has 12 residues. From germline, CDR1 is GTSNPN and CDR2 SVGIG (reference sequence). After extraction with the RNeasy kit, about 0.5 to 1 ug of the RNA was reverse transcribed using random hexamers. TCRdb called the immunoSEQ multiplex PCR reads again in MiXCR, with one record for every CDR3 protein. The sample consists of more than 100,000 distinct CDR3 sequences, nearly 96% of them appearing once. Study-wide points: CD4+ T cell repertoires in Susac syndrome exhibited no evidence of clonal expansion.

On this clonotype itself: Its antigen is not identified.

The sequence was obtained from a human donor with Susac syndrome. The sequenced material came from CD4+ T cells from PBMCs. The chain carries TRBV30 and TRBJ1-2, with 9 bases aligning to TRBD1. Written as DNA, the CDR3 is TGTGCCTGGAGTGACAGGGGGCATGGCTACACCTTC. Its protein is CAWSDRGHGYTF.